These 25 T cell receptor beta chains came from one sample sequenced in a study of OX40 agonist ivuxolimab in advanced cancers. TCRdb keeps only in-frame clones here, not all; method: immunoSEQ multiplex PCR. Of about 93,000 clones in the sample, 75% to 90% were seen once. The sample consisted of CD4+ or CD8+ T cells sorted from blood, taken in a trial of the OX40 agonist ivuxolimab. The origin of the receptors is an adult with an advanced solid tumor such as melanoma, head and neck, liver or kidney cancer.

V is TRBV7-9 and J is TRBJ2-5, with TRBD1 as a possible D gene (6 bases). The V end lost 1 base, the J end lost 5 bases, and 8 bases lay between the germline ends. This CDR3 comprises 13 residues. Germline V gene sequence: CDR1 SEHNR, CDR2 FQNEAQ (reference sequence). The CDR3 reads CASSLGGRETQYF. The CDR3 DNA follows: TGTGCCAGCAGCTTAGGGGGGCGGGAGACCCAGTACTTC.

The CDR3 sequence: CSVEGQGRASRYTF. CDR3 nucleotide sequence: TGCAGCGTTGAGGGGCAGGGTCGCGCCTCGAGGTACACCTTC. V and J are TRBV29-1 and TRBJ1-2; tentatively, D is TRBD1 (5 bases). The CDR3 has 14 residues. Germline CDR1 SQVTM, CDR2 ANQGSEA. V was trimmed by 3 bases and J by 11 bases, leaving 22 bases between them.

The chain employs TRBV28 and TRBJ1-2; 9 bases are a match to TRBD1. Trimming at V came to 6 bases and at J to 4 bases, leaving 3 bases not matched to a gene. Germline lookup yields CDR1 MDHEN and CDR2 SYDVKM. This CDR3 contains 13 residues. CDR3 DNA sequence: TGTGCCAGCAGACCGGGACAGGGCTATGGCTACACCTTC. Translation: CASRPGQGYGYTF.

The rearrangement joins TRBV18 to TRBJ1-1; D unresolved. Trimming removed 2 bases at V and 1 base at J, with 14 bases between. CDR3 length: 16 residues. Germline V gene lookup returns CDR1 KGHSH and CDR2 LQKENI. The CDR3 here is CASSPWAGYGNTEAFF. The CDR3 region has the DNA TGTGCCAGCTCACCATGGGCGGGGTACGGGAACACTGAAGCTTTCTTT.

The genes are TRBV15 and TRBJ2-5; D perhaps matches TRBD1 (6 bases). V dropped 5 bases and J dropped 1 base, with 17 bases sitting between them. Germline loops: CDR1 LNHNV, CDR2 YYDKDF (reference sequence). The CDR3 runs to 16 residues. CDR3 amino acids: CATSQGPGRSQETQYF. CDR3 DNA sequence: TGTGCCACCAGCCAGGGGCCAGGGAGAAGCCAAGAGACCCAGTACTTC.

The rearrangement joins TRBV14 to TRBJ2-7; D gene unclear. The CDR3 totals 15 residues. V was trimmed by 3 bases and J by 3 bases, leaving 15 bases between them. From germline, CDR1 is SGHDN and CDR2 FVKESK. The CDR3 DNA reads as TGTGCCAGCAGCCACCTGGGTAAGGCAGACTACGAGCAGTACTTC. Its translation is CASSHLGKADYEQYF.

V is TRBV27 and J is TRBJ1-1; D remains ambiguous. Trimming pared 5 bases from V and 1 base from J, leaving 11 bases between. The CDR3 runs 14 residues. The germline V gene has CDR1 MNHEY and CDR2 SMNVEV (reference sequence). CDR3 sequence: CASSPLFKNTEAFF. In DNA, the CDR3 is TGTGCCAGCAGTCCTCTGTTTAAGAACACTGAAGCTTTCTTT.

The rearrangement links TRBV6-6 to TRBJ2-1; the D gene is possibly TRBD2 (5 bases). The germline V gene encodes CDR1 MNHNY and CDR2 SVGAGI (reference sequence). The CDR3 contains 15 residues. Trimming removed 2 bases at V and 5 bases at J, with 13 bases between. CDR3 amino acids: CASSYGLALDNEQFF. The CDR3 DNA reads TGTGCCAGCAGTTACGGTCTAGCCCTCGACAATGAGCAGTTCTTC.

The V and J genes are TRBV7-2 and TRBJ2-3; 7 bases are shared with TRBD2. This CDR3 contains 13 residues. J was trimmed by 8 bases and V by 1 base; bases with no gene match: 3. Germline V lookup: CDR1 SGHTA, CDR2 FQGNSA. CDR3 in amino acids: CASSLVGEGTQYF. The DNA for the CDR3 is TGTGCCAGCAGCTTAGTGGGGGAGGGTACGCAGTATTTT.

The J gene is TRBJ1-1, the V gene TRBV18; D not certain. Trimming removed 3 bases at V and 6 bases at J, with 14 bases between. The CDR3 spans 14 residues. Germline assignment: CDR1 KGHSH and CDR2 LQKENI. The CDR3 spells CASSPLAGGSEAFF. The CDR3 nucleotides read TGTGCCAGCTCACCCCTGGCGGGAGGATCTGAAGCTTTCTTT.

The CDR3 loop reads CASTLLTASYEQYF. CDR3 nucleotide sequence: TGTGCCAGCACCTTACTGACGGCAAGCTACGAGCAGTACTTC. The genes are TRBV5-5 and TRBJ2-7; D is undetermined. CDR1 is SGHKS, CDR2 YYEKEE, per germline (reference sequence). The CDR3 has 14 amino acids. V dropped 6 bases and J dropped 3 bases, with 16 bases sitting between them.

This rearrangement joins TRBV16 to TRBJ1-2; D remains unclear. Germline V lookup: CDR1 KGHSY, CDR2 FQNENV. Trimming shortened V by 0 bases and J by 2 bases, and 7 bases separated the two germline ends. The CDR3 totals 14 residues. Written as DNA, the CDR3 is TGTGCCAGCAGCCAATCCGCAGGCAACTATGGCTACACCTTC. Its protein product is CASSQSAGNYGYTF.

CDR3 coding DNA: TGTGCCAGCAAGCACGGGAGGGCCTCCTACGAGCAGTACTTC. Amino acids: CASKHGRASYEQYF. This chain links TRBV6-5 with TRBJ2-7; 8 bases fit TRBD2. CDR3 length: 14 residues. J lost 0 bases, V lost 7 bases, and 5 bases had no gene match. CDR1 and CDR2 (germline): MNHEY, SVGAGI.

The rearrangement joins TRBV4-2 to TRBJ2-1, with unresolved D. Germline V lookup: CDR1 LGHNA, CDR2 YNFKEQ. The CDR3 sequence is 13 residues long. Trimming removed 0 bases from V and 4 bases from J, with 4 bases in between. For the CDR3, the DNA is TGTGCCAGCAGCCAAGACCCGTACAATGAGCAGTTCTTC. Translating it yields CASSQDPYNEQFF.

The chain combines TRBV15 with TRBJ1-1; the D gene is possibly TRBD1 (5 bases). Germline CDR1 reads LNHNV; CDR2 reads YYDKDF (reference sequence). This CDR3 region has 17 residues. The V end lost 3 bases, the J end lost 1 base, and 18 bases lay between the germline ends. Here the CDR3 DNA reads TGTGCCACCAGCAGGGACCCAGCAGGGTCGTGGAACACTGAAGCTTTCTTT. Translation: CATSRDPAGSWNTEAFF.

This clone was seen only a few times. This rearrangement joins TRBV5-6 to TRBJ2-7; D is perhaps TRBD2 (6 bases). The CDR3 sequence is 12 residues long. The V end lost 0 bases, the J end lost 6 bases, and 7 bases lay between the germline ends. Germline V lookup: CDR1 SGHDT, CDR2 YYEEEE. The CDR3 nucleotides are TGTGCCAGCAGCTTGGCCGGGGGCGAGCAGTACTTC. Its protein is CASSLAGGEQYF.

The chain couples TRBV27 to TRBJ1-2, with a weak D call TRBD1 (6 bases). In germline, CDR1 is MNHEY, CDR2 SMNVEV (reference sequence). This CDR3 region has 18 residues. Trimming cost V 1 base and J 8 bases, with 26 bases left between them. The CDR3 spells CASSLWADGGREGEGYTF. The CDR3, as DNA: TGTGCCAGCAGTTTATGGGCCGACGGGGGGCGCGAGGGAGAAGGCTACACCTTC.

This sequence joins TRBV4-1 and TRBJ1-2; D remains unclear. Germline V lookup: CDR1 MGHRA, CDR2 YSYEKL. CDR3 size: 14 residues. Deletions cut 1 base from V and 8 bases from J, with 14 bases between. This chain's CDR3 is CASSQGRGLGGYTF. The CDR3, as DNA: TGCGCCAGCAGCCAAGGACGCGGGTTGGGCGGCTACACCTTC.

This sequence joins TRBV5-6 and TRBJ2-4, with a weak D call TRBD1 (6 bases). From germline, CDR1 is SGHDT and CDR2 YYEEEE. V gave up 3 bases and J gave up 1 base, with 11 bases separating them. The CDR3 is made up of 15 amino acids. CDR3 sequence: CASSSQRGAKNIQYF. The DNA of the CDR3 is TGTGCCAGCAGCTCACAGAGGGGGGCCAAAAACATTCAGTACTTC.

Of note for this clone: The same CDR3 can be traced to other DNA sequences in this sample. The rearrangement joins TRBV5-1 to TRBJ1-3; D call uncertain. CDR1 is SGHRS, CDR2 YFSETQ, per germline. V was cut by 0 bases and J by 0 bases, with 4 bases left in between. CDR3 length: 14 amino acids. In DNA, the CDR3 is TGCGCCAGCAGCTTGGGGGACTCTGGAAACACCATATATTTT. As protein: CASSLGDSGNTIYF.

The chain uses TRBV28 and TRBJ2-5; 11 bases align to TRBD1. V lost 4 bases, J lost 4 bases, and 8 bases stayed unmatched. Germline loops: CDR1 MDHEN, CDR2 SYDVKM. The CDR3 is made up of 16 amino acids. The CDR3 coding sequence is TGTGCCAGCAGTTCTCGGACAGGGGGCGACGGAGAGACCCAGTACTTC. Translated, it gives CASSSRTGGDGETQYF. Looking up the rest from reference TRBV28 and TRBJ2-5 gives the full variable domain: DVKVTQSSRYLVKRTGEKVFLECVQDMDHENMFWYRQDPGLGLRLIYFSYDVKMKEKGDIPEGYSVSREKKERFSLILESASTNQTSMYLCASSSRTGGDGETQYFGPGTRLLVL.

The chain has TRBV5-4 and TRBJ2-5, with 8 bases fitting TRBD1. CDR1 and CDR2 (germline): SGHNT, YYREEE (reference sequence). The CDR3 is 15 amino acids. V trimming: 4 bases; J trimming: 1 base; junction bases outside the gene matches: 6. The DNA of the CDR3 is TGTGCCAGCAGCAAGACGGACAGGGTCCAAGAGACCCAGTACTTC. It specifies CASSKTDRVQETQYF.

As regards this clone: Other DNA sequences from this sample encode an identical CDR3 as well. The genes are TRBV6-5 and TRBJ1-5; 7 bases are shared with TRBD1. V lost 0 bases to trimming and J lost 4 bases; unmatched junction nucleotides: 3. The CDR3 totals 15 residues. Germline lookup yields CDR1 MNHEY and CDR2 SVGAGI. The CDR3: CASSYSGQNNQPQHF. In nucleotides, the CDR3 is TGTGCCAGCAGTTACTCGGGACAGAATAATCAGCCCCAGCATTTT.

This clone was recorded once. The CDR3 bases are TGTGCCAGCAGCCCATATGGGACAGGGGGCGTTCGACGTGGAAACACCATATATTTT. This sequence encodes CASSPYGTGGVRRGNTIYF. The J gene is TRBJ1-3, the V gene TRBV7-2; 12 positions match TRBD1. Trimming at V came to 5 bases and at J to 3 bases, leaving 14 bases not matched to a gene. The length of the CDR3 is 19 residues. The germline CDR1 and CDR2 sequences are SGHTA and FQGNSA.

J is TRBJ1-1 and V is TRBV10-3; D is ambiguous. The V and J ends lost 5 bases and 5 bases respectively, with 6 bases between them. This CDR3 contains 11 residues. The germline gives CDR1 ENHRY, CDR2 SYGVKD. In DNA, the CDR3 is TGTGCCATCAGTAGTGGTACTGAAGCTTTCTTT. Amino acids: CAISSGTEAFF.